This passage covers 5 T cell receptor beta chains from one sample sequenced in a study of neurological immune-mediated disorders. TCRdb re-analysed the 5' RACE reads in MiXCR, keeping a single row per CDR3 protein. This table has over 65,000 distinct CDR3 sequences, 2% to 3% appearing once. What was sequenced was PBMCs. The receptors derive from a woman younger than 45 with multiple sclerosis.

This clonotype appeared many times. The chain recombines TRBV12-3 or TRBV12-4 with TRBJ2-5; 8 bases agree with TRBD2. V gave up 8 bases and J gave up 3 bases; unmatched junction bases: 8. The CDR3 totals 14 residues. The CDR3 sequence is CASLWSGSKETQYF. CDR3 in DNA: TGTGCCAGCCTATGGAGCGGGAGTAAAGAGACCCAGTACTTC.

This clonotype was counted ten times or more. The chain employs TRBV29-1 and TRBJ2-7, with D hard to call. Germline-derived CDR1 and CDR2 are SQVTM and ANQGSEA. The CDR3 has 10 amino acids. V was trimmed by 4 bases and J by 6 bases, leaving 7 bases between them. The CDR3 DNA reads as TGCAGCGTTGGCCAGTCCGAGCAGTACTTC. Amino acid sequence: CSVGQSEQYF.

This clonotype was recorded many times. The rearrangement links TRBV11-2 to TRBJ2-1, with TRBD2 identical over 10 bases. The J segment lost 4 bases and the V segment lost 5 bases, leaving 5 bases of the junction unmatched. Looked up from germline, CDR1 is SGHAT and CDR2 is FQNNGV. This CDR3 spans 15 amino acids. CDR3 nucleotides: TGTGCCAGCAGCACGGGACTAGCGAGTTACAATGAGCAGTTCTTC. It encodes CASSTGLASYNEQFF.

This clonotype was picked up many times. The gene calls are TRBV15 and TRBJ2-3; weak D call: TRBD1 (5 bases). There are 14 residues in the CDR3. Trimming removed 0 bases at V and 6 bases at J, with 10 bases between. Germline CDR1 is LNHNV and CDR2 is YYDKDF (reference sequence). DNA for the CDR3: TGTGCCACCAGCAGAGATACAGCAGGGGATACGCAGTATTTT. Translated: CATSRDTAGDTQYF.

This clonotype was picked up many times. The chain combines TRBV10-2 with TRBJ2-1; tentatively, D is TRBD1 or TRBD2 (6 bases each). The CDR3 is 16 amino acids. From germline, CDR1 is WSHSY and CDR2 SAAADI. The V gene lost 3 bases and the J gene lost 4 bases, with 16 bases spanning the gap. CDR3 DNA sequence: TGCGCCAGCAGTGAAGGGGGGCTCGGGATATACAATGAGCAGTTCTTC. Translated: CASSEGGLGIYNEQFF.